This T cell receptor (beta chain) was documented in a study of CDR3 diversity in severe acne. The CDR3 totals 14 residues. Looked up from germline, CDR1 is MGHRA and CDR2 is YSYEKL. V gave up 2 bases and J gave up 3 bases; unmatched junction bases: 4. TCRdb re-derived calls from the PCR reads in MiXCR, one entry per CDR3 protein. This table holds more than 70,000 distinct CDR3 sequences, roughly half found once. The chain carries TRBV4-1 and TRBJ2-7, with TRBD1 matching 7 bases. The sequence was obtained from a male donor in good health, serving as a control. The sequencing sample was made of blood. Written as DNA, the CDR3 is TGCGCCAGCAGCCAACTGGGACAGAGCTACGAGCAGTACTTC. This gives the protein CASSQLGQSYEQYF.